This TCR beta chain was profiled in a study of identical twins. This clonotype was observed a handful of times. This CDR3 has 15 residues. Germline values: CDR1 SGDLS, CDR2 YYNGEE. Trimming cost V 2 bases and J 1 base, with 12 bases left between them. From the 5' RACE reads, TCRdb called clonotypes with MiXCR, one entry per CDR3 protein. The sample shows about 720,000 distinct CDR3 sequences, 15% to 20% of them seen only once. This sample was also put to use in a study of T cells expressing NK-cell markers.

Sequenced material: PBMCs. This receptor was identified in a young woman in good health. The V gene is TRBV9, the J gene TRBJ1-1; a possible D gene is TRBD1 (5 bases). The CDR3 reads CASSVSGTPNTEAFF. DNA of the CDR3: TGTGCCAGCAGCGTGTCAGGGACCCCGAACACTGAAGCTTTCTTT.